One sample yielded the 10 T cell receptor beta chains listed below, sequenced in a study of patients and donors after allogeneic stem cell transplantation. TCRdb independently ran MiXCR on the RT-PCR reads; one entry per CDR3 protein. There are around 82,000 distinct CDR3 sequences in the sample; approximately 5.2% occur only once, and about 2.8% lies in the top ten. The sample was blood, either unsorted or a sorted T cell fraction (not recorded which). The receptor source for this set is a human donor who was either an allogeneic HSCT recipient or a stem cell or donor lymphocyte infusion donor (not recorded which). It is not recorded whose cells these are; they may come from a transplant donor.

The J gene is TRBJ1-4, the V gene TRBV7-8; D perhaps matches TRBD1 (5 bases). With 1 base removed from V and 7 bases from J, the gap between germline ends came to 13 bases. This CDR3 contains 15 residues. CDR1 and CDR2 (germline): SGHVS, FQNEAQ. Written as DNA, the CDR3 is TGTGCCAGCAGCTTAGGGGGACGGGCTGGTGAAAAACTGTTTTTT. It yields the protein CASSLGGRAGEKLFF.

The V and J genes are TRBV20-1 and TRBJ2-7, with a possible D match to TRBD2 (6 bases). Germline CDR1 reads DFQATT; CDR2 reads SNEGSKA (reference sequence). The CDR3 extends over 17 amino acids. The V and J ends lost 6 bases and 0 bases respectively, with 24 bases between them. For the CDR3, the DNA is TGCAGTGCCAAAAGTATTCCGGGACTTACCAGCTCCTACGAGCAGTACTTC. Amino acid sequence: CSAKSIPGLTSSYEQYF.

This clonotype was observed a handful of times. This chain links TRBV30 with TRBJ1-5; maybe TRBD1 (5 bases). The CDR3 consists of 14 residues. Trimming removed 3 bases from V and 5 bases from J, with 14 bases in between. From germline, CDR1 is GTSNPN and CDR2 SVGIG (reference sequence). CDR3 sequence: CAWRPAGRDQPQHF. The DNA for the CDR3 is TGTGCCTGGAGGCCGGCAGGGAGGGATCAGCCCCAGCATTTT.

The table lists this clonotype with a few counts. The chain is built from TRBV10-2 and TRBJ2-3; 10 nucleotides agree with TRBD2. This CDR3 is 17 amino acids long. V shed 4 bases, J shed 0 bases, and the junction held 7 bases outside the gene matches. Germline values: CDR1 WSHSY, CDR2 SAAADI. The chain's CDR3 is CASSGLAGPTSTDTQYF. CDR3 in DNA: TGCGCCAGCAGTGGACTAGCGGGCCCCACTAGCACAGATACGCAGTATTTT.

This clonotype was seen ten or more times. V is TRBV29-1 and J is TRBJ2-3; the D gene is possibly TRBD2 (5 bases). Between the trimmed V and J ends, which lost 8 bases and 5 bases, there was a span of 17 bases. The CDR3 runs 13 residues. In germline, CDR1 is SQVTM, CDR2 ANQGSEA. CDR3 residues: CSFSPPGLDTQYF. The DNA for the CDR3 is TGCAGCTTCTCCCCACCGGGGTTAGATACGCAGTATTTT.

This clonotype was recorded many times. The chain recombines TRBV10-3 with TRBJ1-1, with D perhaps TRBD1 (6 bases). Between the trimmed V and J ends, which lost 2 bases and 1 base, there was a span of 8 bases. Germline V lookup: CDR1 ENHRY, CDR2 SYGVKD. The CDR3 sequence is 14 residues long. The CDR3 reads CAISEGRGNTEAFF. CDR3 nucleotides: TGTGCCATCAGTGAGGGCAGGGGGAACACTGAAGCTTTCTTT.

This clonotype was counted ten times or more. CDR3 nucleotides: TGTGCCAGCAGACGCGGACAGGGTCCCACCGGGGAGCTGTTTTTT. Translated: CASRRGQGPTGELFF. J is TRBJ2-2 and V is TRBV12-3 or TRBV12-4; TRBD1 matches at 8 bases. CDR3 length equals 15 residues. Trimming at V came to 6 bases and at J to 4 bases, leaving 7 bases not matched to a gene.

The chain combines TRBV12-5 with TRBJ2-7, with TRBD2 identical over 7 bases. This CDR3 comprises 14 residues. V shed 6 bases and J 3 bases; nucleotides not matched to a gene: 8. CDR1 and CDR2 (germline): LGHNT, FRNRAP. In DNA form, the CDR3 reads TGTGCTAGTGGGATGGGAGGGTTTGGCTACGAGCAGTACTTC. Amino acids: CASGMGGFGYEQYF.

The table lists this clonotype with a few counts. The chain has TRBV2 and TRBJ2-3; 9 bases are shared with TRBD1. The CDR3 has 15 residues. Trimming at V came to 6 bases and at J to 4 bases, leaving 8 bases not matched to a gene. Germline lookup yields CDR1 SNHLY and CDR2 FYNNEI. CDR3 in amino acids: CASSRRTGVADTQYF. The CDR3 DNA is TGTGCCAGCAGCCGGCGGACAGGGGTGGCAGATACGCAGTATTTT.

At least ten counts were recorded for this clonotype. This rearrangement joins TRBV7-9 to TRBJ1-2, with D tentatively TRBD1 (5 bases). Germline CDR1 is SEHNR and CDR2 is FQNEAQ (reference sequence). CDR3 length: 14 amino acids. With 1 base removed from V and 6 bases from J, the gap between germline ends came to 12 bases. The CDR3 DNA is TGTGCCAGCAGCTTAGGAGGGCTAGGGGATGGCTACACCTTC. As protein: CASSLGGLGDGYTF.